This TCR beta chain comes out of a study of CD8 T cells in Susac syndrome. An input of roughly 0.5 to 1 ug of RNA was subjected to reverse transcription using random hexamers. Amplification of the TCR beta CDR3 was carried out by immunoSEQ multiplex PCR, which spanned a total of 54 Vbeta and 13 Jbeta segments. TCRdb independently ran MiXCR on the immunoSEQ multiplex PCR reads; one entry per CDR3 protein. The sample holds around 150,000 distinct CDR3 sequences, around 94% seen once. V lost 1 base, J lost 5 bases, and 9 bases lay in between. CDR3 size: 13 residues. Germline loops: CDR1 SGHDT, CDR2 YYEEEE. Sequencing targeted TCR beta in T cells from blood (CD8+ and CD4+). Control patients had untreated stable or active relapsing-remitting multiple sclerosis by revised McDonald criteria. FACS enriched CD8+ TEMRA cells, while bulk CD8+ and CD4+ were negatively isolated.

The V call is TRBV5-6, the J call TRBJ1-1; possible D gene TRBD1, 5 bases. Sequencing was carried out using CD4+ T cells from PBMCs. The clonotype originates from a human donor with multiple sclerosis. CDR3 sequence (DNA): TGTGCCAGCAGCTTGCCAGGGTTTACTGAAGCTTTCTTT. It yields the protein CASSLPGFTEAFF.